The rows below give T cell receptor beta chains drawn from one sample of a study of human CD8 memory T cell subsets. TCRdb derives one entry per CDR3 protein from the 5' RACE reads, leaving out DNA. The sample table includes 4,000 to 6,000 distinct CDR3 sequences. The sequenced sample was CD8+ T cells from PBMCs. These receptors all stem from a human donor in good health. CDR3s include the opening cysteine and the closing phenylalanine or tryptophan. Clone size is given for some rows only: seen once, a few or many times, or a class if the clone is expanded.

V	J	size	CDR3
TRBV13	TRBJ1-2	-	CASSLGTGLYGYTF
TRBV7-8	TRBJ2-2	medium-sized	CASTSGARTGELFF
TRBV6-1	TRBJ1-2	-	CASSGGSVSPIYGYTF
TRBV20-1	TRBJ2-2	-	CSVRQVNTGELFF
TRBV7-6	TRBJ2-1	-	CASSLVWGAGNEQFF
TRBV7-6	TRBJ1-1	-	CASSLQGDTEAFF
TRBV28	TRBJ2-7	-	CASSLGGGASEQYF
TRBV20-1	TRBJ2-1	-	CSARSSGGAYRAEQFF
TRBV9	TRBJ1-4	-	CASSDDTGPANEKLFF
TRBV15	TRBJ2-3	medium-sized	CATSRDPGGADYTQYF
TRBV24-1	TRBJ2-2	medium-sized	CATKDSNTGELFF
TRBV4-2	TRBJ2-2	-	CASSPLLDTGELFF
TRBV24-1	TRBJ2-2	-	CATRTPNTGELFF
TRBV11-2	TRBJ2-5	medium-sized	CASSLGGTDKETQYF
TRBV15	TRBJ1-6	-	CATSRDWQGDSPLHF
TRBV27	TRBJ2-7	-	CASSPEEGAYEQYF
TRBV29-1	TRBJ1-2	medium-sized	CSVEASNYGYTF
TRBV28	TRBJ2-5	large	CASSPMGLEETQYF
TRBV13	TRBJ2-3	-	CASSLEAGGLTDTQYF
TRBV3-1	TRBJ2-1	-	CASSPTLADSYNEQFF